Given below is one TCR beta chain in context. This clonotype was counted only a few times. Its recognized antigen is unknown. No quality values exist for individual bases; no much larger clone is one base distant. The data stem from a study of T cell repertoires in cytomegalovirus infection (dated by TCRdb to between 2019 and 2020). Concerning the study at large: Donor HLA type was relevant to the analysis, as public TCR beta signatures indicated carriage of CMV infection together with the matching HLA type. Study-wide conclusions, independent of this receptor: Cumulative frequency of public TCR beta family members discriminated carriers of CMV infection plus the relevant HLA type in this cohort and an independent roughly 320-donor cohort. In the ex vivo response, HLA-C-restricted CMV-specific TCR beta clonotypes were dominant, and in two of eight donors the single most frequent clonotype came from this HLA-C-restricted group.

The trim is 7 bases for V and 6 bases for J, with a gap of 15 bases between the germline ends. The CDR3 runs 13 amino acids, cysteine and phenylalanine included. This entry keeps only the CDR3 DNA: 39 bases, framed from base 1. The germline V gene encodes CDR1 SQVTM and CDR2 ANQGSEA. The sequencer listed for this sample is Illumina HiSeq 1500. TCRdb reprocessed the public reads (quality trimming at Q25 with fastp, clone calling with MiXCR) and kept in-frame beta chains. Every distinct CDR3 protein forms one entry, paired with its most common genes and DNA. This sample holds about 180,000 distinct CDR3 sequences; 13% to 15% were observed only once. The ten top clones hold roughly a quarter of the sample.

The chain is assembled from TRBV29-1 and TRBJ2-2, with TRBD1 perhaps the D gene, on 5 matching bases. The source is a human donor in good health (CMV status not recorded). Some clones in this sample may be carry-over from other donors' samples. The sequenced sample was PBMCs. In nucleotide form, the sequence is TGCAGCGCTCTCCGTCAGGGCCCCGGGGAGCTGTTTTTT. Its protein is CSALRQGPGELFF.